A single sample gave rise to the 19 T cell receptor beta chains below, sequenced in a study of T cells after yellow fever vaccination. TCRdb re-called the 5' RACE reads through MiXCR, storing one row per CDR3 protein. The sample has hundreds of thousands of distinct CDR3 sequences, roughly 3.9% seen once. Sequencing was performed on PBMCs, taken 5 days after the yellow fever booster vaccination. Source of these receptors: a man aged 18 to 29 who received the YFV17D yellow fever vaccine.

This clonotype was seen repeatedly, ten times or more. V and J are TRBV5-1 and TRBJ1-1; 9 positions agree with TRBD1. V shed 4 bases and J 5 bases; nucleotides not matched to a gene: 9. CDR3 size: 15 residues. Germline assignment: CDR1 SGHRS and CDR2 YFSETQ. The CDR3 sequence: CASSKGTGLETEAFF. The CDR3 DNA is TGCGCCAGCAGCAAAGGGACAGGGCTGGAGACTGAAGCTTTCTTT. The full variable domain, in which reference TRBV5-1 and TRBJ1-1 provide the parts outside the CDR3, is KAGVTQTPRYLIKTRGQQVTLSCSPISGHRSVSWYQQTPGQGLQFLFEYFSETQRNKGNFPGRFSGRQFSNSRSEMNVSTLELGDSALYLCASSKGTGLETEAFFGQGTRLTVV.

This clonotype has just a few counts. This chain uses TRBV20-1 with TRBJ1-4; D uncertain. The CDR3 consists of 15 residues. In germline, CDR1 is DFQATT, CDR2 SNEGSKA (reference sequence). V was clipped by 7 bases and J by 0 bases, with 15 bases between them. The CDR3 spells CSVPGWEATNEKLFF. CDR3 nucleotides: TGCAGTGTCCCCGGCTGGGAGGCAACTAATGAAAAACTGTTTTTT.

The J gene is TRBJ2-3, the V gene TRBV5-6; D tentatively reads TRBD1 or TRBD2 (5 bases each). With 3 bases removed from V and 3 bases from J, the gap between germline ends came to 20 bases. This CDR3 has 17 residues. Germline loops: CDR1 SGHDT, CDR2 YYEEEE. DNA of the CDR3: TGTGCCAGCAGCTCCCCGACCATCCCCGGGGCGACAGATACGCAGTATTTT. This codes for CASSSPTIPGATDTQYF.

This clonotype was observed at least ten times. This chain uses TRBV4-1 with TRBJ2-6; D remains unclear. V lost 4 bases, J lost 5 bases, and 9 bases lay in between. The CDR3 length is 14 residues. Per germline, CDR1 MGHRA and CDR2 YSYEKL. The CDR3 loop is CASSLDLWANVLTF. The CDR3 DNA follows: TGCGCCAGCAGCCTTGACCTCTGGGCCAACGTCCTGACTTTC.

This clonotype was observed a few times. V gene TRBV4-3 combines with J gene TRBJ2-2; D might be TRBD2 (6 bases). Germline-derived CDR1 and CDR2 are LGHNA and YSLEER. CDR3 length: 15 residues. Trimming left V 2 bases short and J 8 bases short, with 15 bases between. The CDR3 coding sequence is TGCGCCAGCAGCCAACGCGGGATGGACTTTGGGGAGCTGTTTTTT. As protein: CASSQRGMDFGELFF.

This clonotype was picked up many times. The chain couples TRBV7-2 to TRBJ1-6; D ambiguous. Germline loops: CDR1 SGHTA, CDR2 FQGNSA. V was shortened by 1 base and J by 10 bases, with 8 bases between the two germline ends. CDR3 length equals 13 residues. The DNA for the CDR3 is TGTGCCAGCAGCTTAGAGGCCGGGTCACCCCTCCACTTT. It yields the protein CASSLEAGSPLHF.

This clonotype has ten or more counts. The V gene is TRBV12-3 or TRBV12-4, the J gene TRBJ1-1, with D hard to call. Trimming took off 6 bases at V and 1 base at J, with 9 bases between the two ends. The CDR3 length is 13 residues. The CDR3 DNA reads as TGTGCCAGCAGCTTCGGGAGGAACACTGAAGCTTTCTTT. Encoded protein: CASSFGRNTEAFF.

The chain uses TRBV6-9 and TRBJ1-1; 9 positions agree with TRBD1. Germline assignment: CDR1 MNHGY and CDR2 SVAAGI. The CDR3 runs to 14 residues. J gave up 1 base and V 7 bases, and 4 bases lay outside the gene matches. CDR3 protein: CASNRTGENTEAFF. Written as DNA, the CDR3 is TGTGCCAGCAACAGGACAGGGGAGAACACTGAAGCTTTCTTT.

The chain recombines TRBV4-2 with TRBJ2-5; no firm D call. The CDR3 spans 14 residues. Germline values: CDR1 LGHNA, CDR2 YNFKEQ. Trimming pared 2 bases from V and 3 bases from J, leaving 10 bases between. The CDR3 sequence: CASSQWAVEETQYF. In nucleotides, the CDR3 is TGTGCCAGCAGCCAATGGGCGGTGGAAGAGACCCAGTACTTC.

Note on this clonotype: Relative to the germline gene, one junction end is altered; a read error may explain this. The chain carries TRBV7-7 and TRBJ2-3; D not certain. Looked up from germline, CDR1 is SSHAT and CDR2 is FNYEAQ (reference sequence). The CDR3 length is 13 residues. The CDR3 DNA follows: TGTGCTAGCAGCTTACATAGCACAGATACGCAGTATTTT. It encodes CASSLHSTDTQYF. The full variable domain, completed using reference TRBV7-7 and TRBJ2-3, is GAGVSQSPRYKVTKRGQDVTLRCDPISSHATLYWYQQALGQGPEFLTYFNYEAQPDKSGLPSDRFSAERPEGSISTLTIQRTEQRDSAMYRCASSLHSTDTQYFGPGTRLTVL.

The table lists this clonotype with many counts. The chain uses TRBV2 and TRBJ1-1; D not resolved. The CDR3 runs to 13 residues. CDR1 is SNHLY and CDR2 is FYNNEI in the germline V gene. Trimming removed 6 bases from V and 1 base from J, with 9 bases in between. The CDR3 spells CASRENRNTEAFF. The DNA of the CDR3 is TGTGCCAGCAGAGAAAACAGGAACACTGAAGCTTTCTTT.

Of note for this clonotype: A junction end diverges from the germline sequence, so it may reflect a read error. The genes are TRBV11-2 and TRBJ1-3, with D possibly being TRBD1 (5 bases). CDR1 is SGHAT and CDR2 is FQNNGV in the germline V gene. CDR3 length equals 16 residues. CDR3 protein: CASRKPGTGFGSTIYF. CDR3 DNA: TGTGCCAGCAGAAAACCCGGGACCGGTTTTGGAAGCACCATATATTTT.

This clonotype was observed a few times. The chain carries TRBV13 and TRBJ1-2, with 8 bases aligning to TRBD1. J gave up 4 bases and V 0 bases, and 4 bases lay outside the gene matches. The CDR3 runs 15 residues. Germline-derived CDR1 and CDR2 are PRHDT and FYEKMQ (reference sequence). The CDR3 coding sequence is TGTGCCAGCAGCTTAGGCCAGGGGGCGTCCTATGGCTACACCTTC. Translating gives CASSLGQGASYGYTF.

The sample holds a few counts of this clonotype. This chain uses TRBV18 with TRBJ1-2; D might be TRBD1 (5 bases). Trimming took 3 bases from V and 4 from J, leaving 15 bases between them. CDR1 and CDR2 from the germline V gene are KGHSH and LQKENI. The CDR3 runs to 15 residues. CDR3 sequence (DNA): TGTGCCAGCTCACCTCGAGGAGGGGATGTCTATGGCTACACCTTC. Translated, it gives CASSPRGGDVYGYTF.

This clonotype was observed a few times. J is TRBJ2-7 and V is TRBV29-1, with D tentatively TRBD1 (6 bases). CDR3 length: 13 amino acids. V lost 6 bases to trimming and J lost 6 bases, with 18 bases between them. The germline gives CDR1 SQVTM, CDR2 ANQGSEA. The CDR3 reads CSVTQGGYGEQYF. CDR3 coding DNA: TGCAGCGTCACACAGGGTGGGTATGGCGAGCAGTACTTC.

This clonotype was counted between two and nine times. The V call is TRBV12-3 or TRBV12-4, the J call TRBJ1-1; weak D call: TRBD1 (5 bases). Deletions cut 6 bases from V and 0 bases from J, with 11 bases between. CDR3 length equals 14 residues. Written as DNA, the CDR3 is TGTGCCAGCAGCCGCAGGGTAATGAACACTGAAGCTTTCTTT. It specifies CASSRRVMNTEAFF.

This clonotype has only a few counts. The V gene is TRBV4-1, the J gene TRBJ1-3; weak D call: TRBD1 (6 bases). V lost 2 bases and J lost 1, with 15 bases in between. The CDR3 runs 17 residues. Germline lookup yields CDR1 MGHRA and CDR2 YSYEKL. CDR3 residues: CASSQFFGGHSGNTIYF. DNA for the CDR3: TGCGCCAGCAGCCAATTTTTTGGGGGACATTCTGGAAACACCATATATTTT.

The sample holds many counts of this clonotype. The J gene is TRBJ2-7, the V gene TRBV7-2; 9 bases align to TRBD2. Trimming cost V 4 bases and J 2 bases; bases outside gene matches: 0. In germline, CDR1 is SGHTA, CDR2 FQGNSA. The CDR3 loop spans 13 amino acids. The CDR3 reads CASSWTSAYEQYV. DNA of the CDR3: TGTGCCAGCAGCTGGACTAGCGCCTACGAGCAGTACGTC.

This clonotype was recorded many times. The J gene is TRBJ2-1, the V gene TRBV20-1, with a weak D call TRBD2 (6 bases). The germline V gene encodes CDR1 DFQATT and CDR2 SNEGSKA (reference sequence). This CDR3 comprises 15 residues. The DNA of the CDR3 is TGCAGCGTACCTCCGTTGGGGGGTGCCTACAATGAGCAGTTCTTC. Translation gives CSVPPLGGAYNEQFF.